This T cell receptor beta chain was obtained from a study of post-analysis software for immune sequencing data. Study context: There were relapsing-remitting, secondary progressive and progressive-relapsing multiple sclerosis among the disease courses included.

Researchers reported that TCR beta cDNA libraries carried unique molecular identifiers. TCRdb reprocessed the PCR reads with MiXCR, giving one entry per CDR3 protein. The repertoire holds approximately 730,000 distinct CDR3 sequences, more than 45% seen once, with 4.9% in the top ten. Whole-study results and caveats: The study found TRBV5-6, TRBV5-1 and TRBV20-1 among about five TRBV segments more frequent in patients than controls.

This clonotype was detected only a few times. Its antigen is not identified. CDR1 MNHEY and CDR2 SVGAGI come from the germline V gene. The CDR3 totals 15 residues. Unmatched junction bases numbered 8, after V lost 6 bases and J lost 1 base. This TCR came from a girl aged 5-17 years with multiple sclerosis. V and J are TRBV6-5 and TRBJ1-2; 7 nucleotides line up with TRBD1. Sequenced sample: blood. The DNA of the CDR3 is TGTGCCAGCAGCAATCAGGGGGATAGTAACTATGGCTACACCTTC. Translating gives CASSNQGDSNYGYTF.